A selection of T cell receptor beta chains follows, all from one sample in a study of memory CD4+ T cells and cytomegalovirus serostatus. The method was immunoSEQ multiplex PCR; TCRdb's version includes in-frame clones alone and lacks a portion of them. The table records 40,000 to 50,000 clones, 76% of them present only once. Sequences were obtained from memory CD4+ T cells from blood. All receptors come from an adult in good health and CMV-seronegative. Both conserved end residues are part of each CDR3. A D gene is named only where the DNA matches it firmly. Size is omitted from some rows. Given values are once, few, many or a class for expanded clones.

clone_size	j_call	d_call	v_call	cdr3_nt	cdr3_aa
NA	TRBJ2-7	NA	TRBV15	TGTGCCACCAGCAGAGATCGTGGAGGCGGCTACGAGCAGTACTTC	CATSRDRGGGYEQYF
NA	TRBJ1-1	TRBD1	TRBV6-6	TGTGCCAGCGGGGACAGGGGGAGACGGACTGAAGCTTTCTTT	CASGDRGRRTEAFF
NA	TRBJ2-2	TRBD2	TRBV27	TGTGCCAGCAGTTTGTGGGGGGGTCTCGGTGGTGGCGGGGAGCTGTTTTTT	CASSLWGGLGGGGELFF
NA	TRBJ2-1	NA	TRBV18	TGTGCCAGCTCACCCAAGAGCGGGTCCTCCTACAATGAGCAGTTCTTC	CASSPKSGSSYNEQFF
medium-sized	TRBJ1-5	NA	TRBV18	TGTGCCAGCTCATACGGCCGGGACCAACGACAAGGGGTACATTTT	CASSYGRDQRQGVHF
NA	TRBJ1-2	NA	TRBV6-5	TGTGCCACTGTGTCGCCTGCTAACTATGGCTACACCTTC	CATVSPANYGYTF
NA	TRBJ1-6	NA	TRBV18	TGTGCCAGCTCACCAACTACAGGTTCCCTCGGGAATAATTCACCCCTCCACTTT	CASSPTTGSLGNNSPLHF
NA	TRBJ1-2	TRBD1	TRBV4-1	TGCGCCAGCAGCCAAGATAGGACAGGACGGGGCTACACCTTC	CASSQDRTGRGYTF
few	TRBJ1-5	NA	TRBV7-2	TGTGCCAGCAGCCCCCTTACAGGGAGAGGCCAGCCCCAGCATTTT	CASSPLTGRGQPQHF
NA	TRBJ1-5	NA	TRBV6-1	TGTGCCAGCAGAGGCTCTCCGTACAGAGATCAGCCCCAGCATTTT	CASRGSPYRDQPQHF
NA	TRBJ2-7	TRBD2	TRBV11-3	TGTGCCAGCAGCGGAACTAGCGGGGCAGTCGGGCAGTACTTC	CASSGTSGAVGQYF
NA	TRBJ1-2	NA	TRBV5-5	TGTGCCAGCAGCTCAGACTATGGCTACACCTTC	CASSSDYGYTF
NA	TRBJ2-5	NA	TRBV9	TGTGCCAGCAGCGTATCGGTCGGGGAAGGAGAGACCCAGTACTTC	CASSVSVGEGETQYF
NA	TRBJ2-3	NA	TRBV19	TGTGCCAGTAGGGGTAAGGGCACAGATACGCAGTATTTT	CASRGKGTDTQYF
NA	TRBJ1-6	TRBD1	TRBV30	TGTGCCTGGGACAGGGGAGAAACCAATTCACCCCTCCACTTT	CAWDRGETNSPLHF
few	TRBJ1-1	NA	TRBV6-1	TGTGCCAGCAGTGTTCTTGGGGACACTGAAGCTTTCTTT	CASSVLGDTEAFF
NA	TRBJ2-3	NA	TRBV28	TGTGCCAGCAGTAAACCCCCAATCCCAGATACGCAGTATTTT	CASSKPPIPDTQYF
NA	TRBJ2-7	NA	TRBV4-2	TGTGCCAGCAGCCTTAGCTCCTACGAGCAGTACTTC	CASSLSSYEQYF
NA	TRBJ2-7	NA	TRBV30	TGTGCCTGGCTAGTACAAGGGGCAAGCTACGAGCAGTACTTC	CAWLVQGASYEQYF
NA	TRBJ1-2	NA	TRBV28	TGTGCCAGCAGTTTTAGGCAGGCCCGAGGGGGCTACACCTTC	CASSFRQARGGYTF
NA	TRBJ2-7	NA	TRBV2	TGTGCCAGCACTGAGGGCAGGGACTACGAGCAGTACTTC	CASTEGRDYEQYF
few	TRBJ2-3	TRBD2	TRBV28	TGTGCCAGCAGACTCGGGGGGGCCGCAGATACGCAGTATTTT	CASRLGGAADTQYF
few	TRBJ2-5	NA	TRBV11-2	TGTGCCAGCAGGTCCGCCCAAGAGACCCAGTACTTC	CASRSAQETQYF
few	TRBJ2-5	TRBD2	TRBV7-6	TGTGCCAGCAGCTTAGTATTGGCGGGGGGCGAGACCCAGTACTTC	CASSLVLAGGETQYF
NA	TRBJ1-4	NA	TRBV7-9	TGTGCCAGCAGCTTAGTTGGGTCAGTCGATGAAAAACTGTTTTTT	CASSLVGSVDEKLFF
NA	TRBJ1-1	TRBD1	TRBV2	TGTGCCAGCACCTGGGGACAGACCCCGACTGAAGCTTTCTTT	CASTWGQTPTEAFF
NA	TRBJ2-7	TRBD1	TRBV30	TGTGCCTGGGACAGGGGCCCCTACGAGCAGTACTTC	CAWDRGPYEQYF
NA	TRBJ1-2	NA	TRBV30	TGTGCCTGGAGTTATTCACGGGGGTACGGCTACACCTTC	CAWSYSRGYGYTF
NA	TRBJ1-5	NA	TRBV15	TGTGCCACCCGATCCGGGGACAAAGCAGCAGGGCAGCCCCAGCATTTT	CATRSGDKAAGQPQHF
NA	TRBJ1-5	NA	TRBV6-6	TGTGCCAGCAGCCTAACATCGACCGGGATGCCCCAGCATTTT	CASSLTSTGMPQHF
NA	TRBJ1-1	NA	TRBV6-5	TGTGCCAGCCATAAAACGAAAGGGACGAACACTGAAGCTTTCTTT	CASHKTKGTNTEAFF
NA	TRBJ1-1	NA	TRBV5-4	TGTGCCAGCAGTACAGGTGCCAGCACTGAAGCTTTCTTT	CASSTGASTEAFF